This TCR beta chain comes out of a study of response to subunit inactivated influenza vaccine. Notes on the study in general: Authors suggested seasonal influenza vaccinations each recruit few new T cells.

Germline lookup yields CDR1 SGHTA and CDR2 FQGTGA. Trimming pared 7 bases from V and 0 bases from J, leaving 9 bases between. This CDR3 spans 14 amino acids. This clonotype was seen a few times. Its cognate antigen is unknown. Each CDR3 protein is one row after TCRdb ran MiXCR on the RT-PCR reads. Counted here are roughly 710,000 distinct CDR3 sequences, 14% occurring once; the ten biggest clones make up roughly 7.2%. The receptor's source is a man aged 45-60 years who received an inactivated influenza vaccine. The material was PBMCs from blood, obtained approximately 15 days before vaccination. V is TRBV7-3 and J is TRBJ2-2; D remains ambiguous. The CDR3 here is CASTWSTNTGELFF. In DNA form, the CDR3 reads TGTGCCAGCACGTGGTCCACGAACACCGGGGAGCTGTTTTTT.